The 24 T cell receptor beta chains below come from one sample, sequenced in a study of regulatory T cells in long-lasting Graves disease. Sample time point: newly diagnosed GD, antithyroid drugs for less than 3 months. Following extraction of RNA from PBMCs, that RNA was used to make the TCR library. Researchers made TCR beta libraries by using iRepertoire HTBI primers and running Arm-PCR on CDR3 regions. One entry per CDR3 protein, called by TCRdb with MiXCR from the multiplex PCR reads. The table has about 360,000 distinct CDR3 sequences, around 15% seen once. The sample also formed part of further work on T cells in Graves' hyperthyroidism and ophthalmopathy.

The material sequenced was peripheral blood mononuclear cells (PBMCs), taken at new diagnosis, from a patient treated with antithyroid drugs. These TCRs come from a woman under 30 with Graves disease.

This clonotype was counted many times. The chain joins TRBV12-3 or TRBV12-4 to TRBJ2-1, with 12 nucleotides matching TRBD1. J gave up 8 bases and V 6 bases, and 5 bases lay outside the gene matches. The CDR3 has 14 amino acids. The CDR3: CASSHGTGGDEQFF. For the CDR3, the DNA is TGTGCCAGCAGCCACGGGACAGGGGGCGATGAGCAGTTCTTC.

This clonotype was found many times. J is TRBJ2-7 and V is TRBV20-1; D is unresolved. Germline V gene lookup returns CDR1 DFQATT and CDR2 SNEGSKA (reference sequence). V lost 4 bases to trimming and J lost 7 bases, with 20 bases between them. The CDR3 contains 14 residues. In nucleotides, the CDR3 is TGCAGTGCTAAACCGGGCCGTGAATGGGGAGAGCAGTACTTC. Its translation: CSAKPGREWGEQYF.

This clonotype was detected ten times or more. The chain joins TRBV6-2 or TRBV6-3 to TRBJ1-1; 8 bases are shared with TRBD1. V was clipped by 6 bases and J by 2 bases; unmatched bases: 14. The CDR3 has 17 amino acids. From germline, CDR1 is MNHEY and CDR2 SVGEGT. CDR3 sequence reads: CASRKYLQDRANTEAFF. The CDR3 DNA reads as TGTGCCAGCAGGAAATACCTCCAGGACAGGGCTAACACTGAAGCTTTCTTT.

This clonotype was counted ten times or more. The chain recombines TRBV12-3 or TRBV12-4 with TRBJ2-2; D call uncertain. Trimming stripped 3 bases from V and 7 bases from J, with 6 bases between. This CDR3 has 12 residues. CDR3 DNA sequence: TGTGCCAGCAGTTTTCGTGGCGGGGAGCTGTTTTTT. It codes for CASSFRGGELFF.

This clonotype has at least ten counts. V gene TRBV7-8 combines with J gene TRBJ2-7; a weak D match, TRBD1 (5 bases). V lost 7 bases to trimming and J lost 4 bases, with 17 bases between them. Germline V gene sequence: CDR1 SGHVS, CDR2 FQNEAQ. The CDR3 has 14 amino acids. Here the CDR3 reads CASIAETDTYEQYF. The CDR3 coding sequence is TGTGCCAGCATCGCCGAGACAGACACTTACGAGCAGTACTTC.

This clonotype has ten or more counts. The V gene is TRBV15, the J gene TRBJ2-3; possibly TRBD1 or TRBD2 for D (5 bases each). The end of the DNA fits TRBJ2-5 better, so the J call may be wrong. This CDR3 has 14 amino acids. The germline V gene encodes CDR1 LNHNV and CDR2 YYDKDF (reference sequence). Here the CDR3 reads CATSSGDLRETQYF. In DNA, the CDR3 is TGTGCCACCAGCAGCGGGGACCTCCGGGAGACCCAGTACTTC.

Comment on this clonotype: This may be a read error, as it is one base from a much larger clone. The chain has TRBV28 and TRBJ2-1; D ambiguous. This CDR3 contains 12 residues. The germline V and J ends were trimmed by 0 bases and 5 bases, with 2 bases remaining between them. Germline V gives CDR1 MDHEN, CDR2 SYDVKM. Here the CDR3 reads CASSLCHNEQFF. The DNA for the CDR3 is TGTGCCAGCAGTTTATGCCACAATGAGCAGTTCTTC.

This chain connects TRBV3-1 to TRBJ1-2, with 11 bases fitting TRBD1. Germline V gene data show CDR1 as LGHDT and CDR2 as YNNKEL (reference sequence). V was clipped by 1 base and J by 13 bases; unmatched bases: 8. This CDR3 comprises 14 residues. The CDR3 reads CASSQGTGGTSGTF. CDR3 in DNA: TGTGCCAGCAGCCAAGGGACAGGGGGCACCTCGGGCACCTTC. The full variable domain, with the rest looked up from reference TRBV3-1 and TRBJ1-2, is DTAVSQTPKYLVTQMGNDKSIKCEQNLGHDTMYWYKQDSKKFLKIMFSYNNKELIINETVPNRFSPKSPDKAHLNLHINSLELGDSAVYFCASSQGTGGTSGTFGSGTRLTVV.

This clonotype has ten or more counts. This chain links TRBV10-3 with TRBJ2-3; no reliable D call. Germline assignment: CDR1 ENHRY and CDR2 SYGVKD. This CDR3 contains 17 residues. Trimming cost V 0 bases and J 0 bases, with 13 bases left between them. CDR3 sequence (DNA): TGTGCCATCAGTGAGTCGAGAGGCAGTCCTAGCACAGATACGCAGTATTTT. Its protein product is CAISESRGSPSTDTQYF.

The chain carries TRBV6-5 and TRBJ1-5; 8 nucleotides agree with TRBD1. This CDR3 comprises 16 residues. J gave up 3 bases and V 0 bases, and 4 bases lay outside the gene matches. Germline V gene sequence: CDR1 MNHEY, CDR2 SVGAGI. The CDR3 nucleotides read TGTGCCAGCAGTTACTCCTCGGGACAGGTCAATCAGCCCCAGCATTTT. Encoded protein: CASSYSSGQVNQPQHF.

This chain connects TRBV6-5 to TRBJ1-6, with D unclear. Germline V gene sequence: CDR1 MNHEY, CDR2 SVGAGI. The V end was cut by 0 bases, the J end by 10 bases, with 10 bases between. This CDR3 contains 14 residues. The CDR3 loop is CASSYSILASPLHF. CDR3 DNA: TGTGCCAGCAGTTACTCGATTTTAGCCTCACCCCTCCACTTT.

This clonotype was recorded many times. This chain uses TRBV14 with TRBJ2-3; 9 positions agree with TRBD2. Per germline, CDR1 SGHDN and CDR2 FVKESK. This CDR3 has 14 residues. Trimming cost V 3 bases and J 3 bases; bases outside gene matches: 1. CDR3 sequence (DNA): TGTGCCAGCAGCCAGGCGGGAGGGACAGATACGCAGTATTTT. Residues: CASSQAGGTDTQYF.

This clonotype turned up a few times. The chain is built from TRBV6-1 and TRBJ1-4; D is unresolved. V lost 4 bases to trimming and J lost 7 bases, with 13 bases between them. CDR1 and CDR2 from the germline V gene are MNHNS and SASEGT. This CDR3 is built from 14 residues. The CDR3 bases are TGTGCCAGCAGTGGACTCACGCCGGGTGAAAAACTGTTTTTT. It yields the protein CASSGLTPGEKLFF.

This clonotype was detected ten times or more. The rearrangement uses TRBV4-2 and TRBJ2-7, with D possibly TRBD1 on 6 matching bases. The V gene lost 1 base and the J gene lost 4 bases, with 11 bases spanning the gap. The CDR3 loop spans 14 amino acids. Germline CDR1 LGHNA, CDR2 YNFKEQ. The CDR3 protein is CASSQGAQGYEQYF. The CDR3 nucleotides read TGTGCCAGCAGCCAAGGGGCACAGGGATACGAGCAGTACTTC.

The chain joins TRBV4-2 to TRBJ2-5; a possible D gene is TRBD1 (7 bases). CDR3 length: 17 residues. Germline loops: CDR1 LGHNA, CDR2 YNFKEQ. The V gene lost 1 base and the J gene lost 2 bases, with 17 bases spanning the gap. The CDR3 nucleotides are TGTGCCAGCAGCCAAGGCGGCGCAGGGGGGCTTCAAGAGACCCAGTACTTC. It specifies CASSQGGAGGLQETQYF.

There are many counts of this clonotype. The chain combines TRBV3-1 with TRBJ2-1; 7 positions agree with TRBD1. Germline lookup yields CDR1 LGHDT and CDR2 YNNKEL (reference sequence). J gave up 6 bases and V 1 base, and 6 bases lay outside the gene matches. The CDR3 spans 15 residues. In DNA, the CDR3 is TGTGCCAGCAGCCAAGGGCGGAAGGGGGCCAATGAGCAGTTCTTC. This encodes CASSQGRKGANEQFF.

The chain employs TRBV6-2 or TRBV6-3 and TRBJ1-2, with a weak D call TRBD1 (6 bases). Between the trimmed V and J ends, which lost 5 bases and 7 bases, there was a span of 11 bases. Germline V gene data show CDR1 as MNHEY and CDR2 as SVGEGT. This CDR3 spans 12 amino acids. The CDR3, as DNA: TGTGCCAGCAGTGGCAGGGGAGGTGGCTACACCTTC. It yields the protein CASSGRGGGYTF.

The chain is built from TRBV2 and TRBJ1-2; TRBD1 matches at 7 bases. J lost 8 bases, V lost 5 bases, and 14 bases had no gene match. The CDR3 is 15 residues long. Germline CDR1 and CDR2: SNHLY and FYNNEI. For the CDR3, the DNA is TGTGCCAGCAGTTTGTCCGGGACAGATCCTACAGGCTACACCTTC. It translates to CASSLSGTDPTGYTF.

The sample holds many counts of this clonotype. The chain carries TRBV7-2 and TRBJ1-2, with D possibly being TRBD1 (5 bases). In germline, CDR1 is SGHTA, CDR2 FQGNSA. V was trimmed by 5 bases and J by 8 bases, leaving 21 bases between them. This CDR3 spans 15 amino acids. CDR3 sequence: CASSTRKGPLDGYTF. The CDR3 region has the DNA TGTGCCAGCAGCACCCGTAAGGGGCCCCTCGACGGCTACACCTTC.

The sample holds many counts of this clonotype. This chain uses TRBV12-3 or TRBV12-4 with TRBJ2-7; TRBD2 aligns across 11 bases. This CDR3 is built from 14 residues. J lost 0 bases, V lost 6 bases, and 1 base had no gene match. The CDR3 protein is CASRGTSGSYEQYF. The CDR3 bases are TGTGCCAGCAGAGGGACTAGCGGCTCCTACGAGCAGTACTTC.

This chain links TRBV11-2 with TRBJ1-5, with D maybe TRBD1 (5 bases). The CDR3 totals 15 residues. Between the trimmed V and J ends, which lost 3 bases and 8 bases, there was a span of 17 bases. From germline, CDR1 is SGHAT and CDR2 FQNNGV. The CDR3: CASSFDFVPREPQHF. The CDR3 coding sequence is TGTGCCAGCAGCTTCGACTTCGTACCCAGGGAGCCCCAGCATTTT.

In this sample, this clonotype turned up many times. The chain has TRBV6-1 and TRBJ2-3; 9 bases are shared with TRBD1. J gave up 4 bases and V 4 bases, and 0 bases lay outside the gene matches. The CDR3 sequence is 13 residues long. Looked up from germline, CDR1 is MNHNS and CDR2 is SASEGT. This chain's CDR3 is CASSGQGADTQYF. Written as DNA, the CDR3 is TGTGCCAGCAGTGGACAGGGGGCAGATACGCAGTATTTT.

This clonotype was seen a handful of times. This rearrangement joins TRBV3-1 to TRBJ2-7; TRBD1 is a possible D gene (6 bases). CDR1 LGHDT and CDR2 YNNKEL come from the germline V gene (reference sequence). There are 15 residues in the CDR3. Trimming shortened V by 6 bases and J by 2 bases, and 17 bases separated the two germline ends. This CDR3 reads CASSDFYGGPYEQYF. In DNA form, the CDR3 reads TGTGCCAGCAGTGACTTTTATGGGGGCCCCTACGAGCAGTACTTC.

J is TRBJ1-1 and V is TRBV6-1; tentative D call: TRBD1 (6 bases). Germline loops: CDR1 MNHNS, CDR2 SASEGT. V was trimmed by 7 bases and J by 4 bases, leaving 16 bases between them. This CDR3 has 14 residues. CDR3 sequence: CASIAPGAITEAFF. The DNA of the CDR3 is TGTGCCAGCATCGCGCCGGGGGCTATCACTGAAGCTTTCTTT.